Sequencing of this T cell receptor (beta chain) was carried out in a study of beta chain features in type 1 diabetes. Every isolated RNA sample was fully reverse transcribed, so sequencing captured expressed TCRB transcripts. The repertoire was sequenced with immunoSEQ multiplex PCR; TCRdb's copy has only in-frame clones and lacks some. The table records some 270,000 clones, 8% of them present only once. This clone occurred many times. The germline V gene encodes CDR1 MDHEN and CDR2 SYDVKM. The CDR3 covers 15 residues. Trimming took off 5 bases at V and 0 bases at J, with 14 bases between the two ends.

Sequencing was performed on central memory CD4+ T cells from blood. This clonotype originated in a woman in her late teens or twenties in good health. This rearrangement joins TRBV28 to TRBJ2-7; D is perhaps TRBD2 (5 bases). The CDR3 DNA sequence: TGTGCCAGCAGTCCCTCGGGGTCACGCTCCTACGAGCAGTACGTC. This gives the protein CASSPSGSRSYEQYV.